This is a list of T cell receptor beta chains from one sample in a study of immune heterogeneity within non-small cell lung tumors. Each CDR3 protein is one row after TCRdb ran MiXCR on the multiplex PCR reads. The sample has about 4,600 distinct CDR3 sequences, roughly 35% seen once; the top ten hold 20% to 25%. Sequenced: lung tumor tissue. These TCRs come from a woman between 50 and 59 years old with non-small cell lung cancer. The CDR3 runs from the conserved cysteine through the conserved F or W. D genes are given only for firm matches. The size of a clone is reported for some rows only, either as once, few or many, or as a class for expanded clones.

CDR3 length,V gene,J gene,clone size,D gene,CDR3 protein,CDR3 DNA
12,TRBV30,TRBJ1-2,few,-,CAWSGTNYGYTF,TGTGCCTGGAGCGGGACTAACTATGGCTACACCTTC
15,TRBV24-1,TRBJ2-1,medium-sized,-,CATSDLGDSGDEQFF,TGTGCCACCAGTGATTTAGGGGACTCCGGCGATGAGCAGTTCTTC
13,TRBV10-3,TRBJ2-1,medium-sized,TRBD1,CAVAPGQGIEQFF,TGTGCCGTCGCACCGGGACAGGGGATCGAGCAGTTCTTC
12,TRBV11-3,TRBJ2-7,-,-,CASSPQPTEHYF,TGTGCCAGCAGCCCCCAACCGACCGAGCATTACTTC
11,TRBV11-3,TRBJ1-1,-,-,CAISFGAEAFF,TGTGCCATCAGCTTTGGGGCTGAAGCTTTCTTT
13,TRBV18,TRBJ1-1,medium-sized,-,CASSETQNTEAFF,TGTGCCAGCTCAGAAACTCAGAACACTGAAGCTTTCTTT
15,TRBV7-2,TRBJ2-7,-,TRBD2,CDSRETGGYSYEQYF,TGTGACAGCAGAGAGACGGGGGGATATTCCTACGAGCAGTACTTC
16,TRBV15,TRBJ1-4,-,-,CATSTRTGFNNEKLFF,TGTGCCACCAGCACTCGGACGGGTTTTAATAATGAAAAACTGTTTTTT
13,TRBV29-1,TRBJ2-5,few,TRBD2,CSVEEIAREGHYF,TGCAGCGTTGAAGAAATAGCGCGGGAGGGCCATTACTTC
16,TRBV11-2,TRBJ1-6,medium-sized,-,CASSPRAGGSNSPLHF,TGTGCCAGCAGCCCCCGGGCGGGGGGGAGTAATTCACCCCTCCACTTT
15,TRBV14,TRBJ1-4,medium-sized,-,CASSQADTLNEKLFF,TGTGCCAGCAGCCAAGCGGACACGCTCAATGAAAAACTGTTTTTT
13,TRBV12-3/TRBV12-4,TRBJ1-2,medium-sized,-,CASTPGGGYGYTF,TGTGCCAGCACCCCTGGGGGTGGCTATGGCTACACCTTC
14,TRBV15,TRBJ2-7,medium-sized,-,CATSEGGRGYEQYF,TGTGCCACCAGCGAGGGAGGCAGGGGTTACGAGCAGTACTTC
16,TRBV24-1,TRBJ2-1,-,TRBD1,CATSDPGTGAHGEQFF,TGTGCCACCAGTGACCCCGGGACAGGGGCGCACGGTGAGCAGTTCTTC
15,TRBV7-3,TRBJ2-2,few,-,CASSTKGGVSGELFF,TGTGCCAGCAGCACAAAGGGGGGGGTTTCCGGGGAGCTGTTTTTT
15,TRBV5-1,TRBJ1-4,-,TRBD1,CASRVAPGGNEKLFF,TGCGCCAGCAGGGTCGCGCCAGGGGGCAACGAAAAACTGTTTTTT
14,TRBV11-3,TRBJ2-2,medium-sized,-,CASSPLGVTGELFF,TGTGCCAGCAGCCCCCTGGGAGTCACCGGGGAGCTGTTTTTT
16,TRBV18,TRBJ2-7,-,TRBD1,CASSLIPGQGIYEQYF,TGTGCCAGCTCACTGATACCGGGACAGGGAATCTACGAGCAGTACTTC
17,TRBV5-4,TRBJ2-3,-,-,CASSLDRGSLRTDTQYF,TGTGCCAGCAGCTTGGATAGGGGCAGTTTGAGGACAGATACGCAGTATTTT
16,TRBV11-3,TRBJ2-3,-,TRBD2,CASSHGTSGRTDTQYF,TGTGCCAGCAGCCATGGGACTAGCGGGAGAACAGATACGCAGTATTTT
13,TRBV2,TRBJ1-1,large,-,CASRGQFNTEAFF,TGTGCCAGCAGAGGACAGTTTAACACTGAAGCTTTCTTT
15,TRBV7-9,TRBJ1-1,medium-sized,-,CASRPRVSMNTEAFF,TGTGCCAGCAGACCCAGGGTTAGTATGAACACTGAAGCTTTCTTT
15,TRBV10-2,TRBJ1-6,few,-,CASSEAGKYNSPLHF,TGCGCCAGCAGTGAGGCGGGGAAGTATAATTCACCCCTCCACTTT
15,TRBV9,TRBJ1-1,few,TRBD1,CASSVGDRVNTEAFF,TGTGCCAGCAGCGTAGGTGACAGGGTGAACACTGAAGCTTTCTTT
15,TRBV7-9,TRBJ2-4,medium-sized,-,CASSPQAGTLNIQYF,TGTGCCAGCAGCCCCCAGGCTGGGACCCTAAACATTCAGTACTTC
15,TRBV12-3/TRBV12-4,TRBJ2-7,medium-sized,TRBD1,CASSPLRDSQYEQYF,TGTGCCAGCAGTCCCCTCCGGGACAGTCAATACGAGCAGTACTTC
13,TRBV28,TRBJ1-5,few,TRBD1,CASSDAGTGPQHF,TGTGCCAGTTCCGACGCGGGGACAGGGCCCCAGCATTTT
17,TRBV11-2,TRBJ2-7,medium-sized,TRBD1,CASSLGLPGQDTYEQYF,TGTGCCAGCAGCTTAGGGCTTCCGGGACAGGACACCTACGAGCAGTACTTC
17,TRBV28,TRBJ1-3,medium-sized,-,CASSLGQGRSGGNTIYF,TGTGCCAGCAGTTTAGGTCAGGGGCGTTCTGGTGGAAACACCATATATTTT
14,TRBV5-6,TRBJ1-5,medium-sized,-,CASSLVGETEPQHF,TGTGCCAGCAGCTTGGTTGGGGAAACTGAGCCCCAGCATTTT
13,TRBV28,TRBJ2-7,medium-sized,-,CASSLVAVPQQYF,TGTGCCAGCAGTTTAGTGGCAGTCCCTCAGCAGTACTTC
14,TRBV19,TRBJ2-7,-,TRBD2,CASRALGGSYEQYF,TGTGCCAGTAGGGCCCTCGGGGGGTCCTACGAGCAGTACTTC
15,TRBV7-9,TRBJ2-7,-,-,CASSLTGIPSYEQYF,TGTGCCAGCAGCTTGACCGGGATCCCCTCCTACGAGCAGTACTTC
12,TRBV29-1,TRBJ1-1,-,-,CSALWGDTEAFF,TGCAGCGCCCTGTGGGGGGACACTGAAGCTTTCTTT
13,TRBV4-2,TRBJ2-1,once,TRBD2,CATGAGVYNEQFF,TGTGCCACCGGAGCGGGAGTCTACAATGAGCAGTTCTTC
13,TRBV6-1,TRBJ2-2,-,-,CASRQGGVGELFF,TGTGCCAGCAGGCAGGGGGGAGTCGGGGAGCTGTTTTTT
13,TRBV11-2,TRBJ2-5,medium-sized,-,CASSLGHRETQYF,TGTGCCAGCAGCTTAGGCCATAGGGAGACCCAGTACTTC
14,TRBV6-5,TRBJ2-2,-,-,CASSYSGGRLELFF,TGTGCCAGCAGTTACAGCGGAGGAAGACTCGAGCTGTTTTTT
14,TRBV11-2,TRBJ1-6,medium-sized,-,CASSRTGSNSPLHF,TGTGCCAGCAGCCGAACAGGGAGCAATTCACCCCTCCACTTT
15,TRBV20-1,TRBJ2-5,-,TRBD1,CSAGPRQGDEETQYF,TGCAGTGCTGGCCCCAGACAGGGTGACGAAGAGACCCAGTACTTC
12,TRBV7-2,TRBJ1-2,medium-sized,-,CASSIDLGGYTF,TGTGCCAGCAGCATAGACCTAGGGGGCTACACCTTC
20,TRBV6-6,TRBJ2-1,medium-sized,-,CASSYSMVGYQGIFYNEQFF,TGTGCCAGCAGTTACTCGATGGTGGGTTATCAGGGAATATTCTACAATGAGCAGTTCTTC
12,TRBV7-9,TRBJ2-1,few,-,CASSFRVNEQFF,TGTGCCAGCAGCTTTAGAGTCAATGAGCAGTTCTTC
16,TRBV6-1,TRBJ2-5,-,-,CASTDSRRGLGETQYF,TGTGCCAGCACCGATAGCCGACGGGGGCTTGGAGAGACCCAGTACTTC
14,TRBV19,TRBJ1-4,-,-,CASRGTLVGEKLFF,TGTGCCAGTAGAGGGACATTGGTGGGTGAAAAACTGTTTTTT
14,TRBV6-2/TRBV6-3,TRBJ2-7,-,TRBD1,CASSYDRESHEQYF,TGTGCCAGCAGTTACGACAGGGAGAGCCACGAGCAGTACTTC
13,TRBV10-1,TRBJ2-1,-,-,CASSDQGRKEQFF,TGCGCCAGCAGCGATCAGGGGAGGAAGGAGCAGTTCTTC
15,TRBV4-1,TRBJ2-7,medium-sized,TRBD1,CASSSRQGISWEQYF,TGCGCCAGCAGCTCCCGACAGGGGATCTCCTGGGAGCAGTACTTC
17,TRBV28,TRBJ1-5,-,TRBD1,CASSTPGPDRGLQPQHF,TGTGCCAGCAGTACTCCGGGGCCGGACAGGGGACTTCAGCCCCAGCATTTT
14,TRBV28,TRBJ1-1,-,TRBD1,CASSLSGQGLGAFF,TGTGCCAGCAGTTTATCCGGACAGGGGTTGGGAGCTTTCTTT
13,TRBV24-1,TRBJ2-5,medium-sized,-,CATSDGTQETQYF,TGTGCCACCAGTGACGGAACTCAAGAGACCCAGTACTTC
14,TRBV30,TRBJ2-7,medium-sized,-,CAWSVFPSGREQYF,TGTGCCTGGAGTGTATTTCCTTCGGGTAGGGAGCAGTACTTC
13,TRBV30,TRBJ2-3,-,-,CAWGGWVTDTQYF,TGTGCCTGGGGGGGGTGGGTCACAGATACGCAGTATTTT
15,TRBV7-6,TRBJ1-3,-,TRBD1,CASSFGGTGGNTIYF,TGTGCCAGCAGCTTTGGTGGGACAGGGGGAAACACCATATATTTT
13,TRBV6-1,TRBJ2-7,medium-sized,TRBD2,CASSSGGSYEQYF,TGTGCCAGCTCTAGCGGGGGATCCTACGAGCAGTACTTC
15,TRBV7-9,TRBJ2-1,-,TRBD2,CASSRLAGFYNEQFF,TGTGCCAGCAGCCGACTAGCGGGATTCTACAATGAGCAGTTCTTC
13,TRBV2,TRBJ1-1,medium-sized,-,CASSKQLDTEAFF,TGTGCCAGCAGTAAACAACTCGACACTGAAGCTTTCTTT
11,TRBV11-3,TRBJ1-1,-,-,CASSLGGEAFF,TGTGCCAGCAGCTTAGGCGGTGAAGCTTTCTTT
15,TRBV3-1,TRBJ1-2,few,-,CASSQDLGARGGYTF,TGTGCCAGCAGCCAAGATCTAGGGGCTCGCGGTGGCTACACCTTC